This TCR beta chain is drawn from a study of T cell responses to AZD1222 COVID-19 vaccine. Study in general: Pooled in the analysis were second doses at about 4 or about 12 weeks. The study, taken as a whole, reports: The study sampled repertoires only after the peak T cell response.

Some clones are missing from TCRdb's copy, which holds only in-frame ones; the method was immunoSEQ multiplex PCR. This table has about 140,000 clones, roughly nine tenths appearing once. The CDR3 has 18 amino acids. The junction had 6 bases not matched to a gene; V was cut back by 6 bases and J by 0 bases. The V gene's germline CDR1 is SNHLY and CDR2 FYNNEI. Comment on this clone: The target antigen is unknown.

Sequenced here: peripheral blood, sampled on day 0 of AZD1222 vaccination. The TCR was taken from an adult in good health. This chain uses TRBV2 with TRBJ2-6, with 12 bases that match TRBD2. This CDR3 reads CASRLAGGDFSGANVLTF. The CDR3 DNA reads TGTGCCAGCAGACTAGCGGGAGGTGATTTCTCTGGGGCCAACGTCCTGACTTTC. Full variable domain (remainder filled in from reference TRBV2 and TRBJ2-6): EPEVTQTPSHQVTQMGQEVILRCVPISNHLYFYWYRQILGQKVEFLVSFYNNEISEKSEIFDDQFSVERPDGSNFTLKIRSTKLEDSAMYFCASRLAGGDFSGANVLTFGAGSRLTVL.